This paragraph reports one T cell receptor (beta chain). The antigen is not known. This sample is drawn from a study of OX40 agonist ivuxolimab in advanced cancers. Study details: Patients took ivuxolimab, an agonistic anti-OX40 (CD134) antibody.

Study-wide results and caveats: Expanded clones were, on average, more numerous among CD8+ T cells than CD4+.

This CDR3 region has 13 residues. Per germline, CDR1 GTSNPN and CDR2 SVGIG (reference sequence). V was clipped by 3 bases and J by 5 bases, with 13 bases between them. Collection of blood occurred at baseline, at cycle 4 day 1, and at cycle 7 day 1. Libraries were prepared by immunoSEQ multiplex PCR; TCRdb keeps only in-frame clonotypes and omits some of them. This sample carries about 30,000 clones, about 74% of them seen once, and the ten largest clones take 9.5% to 15%. The TCR comes from an adult with an advanced solid tumor such as melanoma, head and neck, liver or kidney cancer. The chain uses TRBV30 and TRBJ1-1, with D tentatively TRBD1 (5 bases). The input for sequencing was CD4+ or CD8+ T cells sorted from blood, taken in a trial of the OX40 agonist ivuxolimab. The CDR3 region is CAWRGPGSTEAFF. The CDR3 DNA is TGTGCCTGGAGAGGCCCAGGGAGTACTGAAGCTTTCTTT.